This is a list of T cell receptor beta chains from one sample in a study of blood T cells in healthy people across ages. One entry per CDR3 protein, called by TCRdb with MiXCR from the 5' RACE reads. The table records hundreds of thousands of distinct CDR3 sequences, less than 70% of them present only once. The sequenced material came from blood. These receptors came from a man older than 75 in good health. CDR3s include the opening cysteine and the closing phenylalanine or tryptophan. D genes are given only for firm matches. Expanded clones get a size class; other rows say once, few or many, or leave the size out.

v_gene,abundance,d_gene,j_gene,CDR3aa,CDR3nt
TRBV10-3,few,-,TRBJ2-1,CAISLTRSDNEQFF,TGTGCCATCAGCCTAACCCGCTCCGACAATGAGCAGTTCTTC
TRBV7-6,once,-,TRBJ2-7,CASSYRAGVLSYEQYF,TGTGCCAGCAGCTACCGGGCAGGGGTCCTCTCCTACGAGCAGTACTTC
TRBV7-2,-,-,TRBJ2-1,CASRLKVGSSYNEQFF,TGTGCCAGCAGGTTAAAGGTCGGGAGCTCCTACAATGAGCAGTTCTTC
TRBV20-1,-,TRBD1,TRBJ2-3,CSATGTDSTDTQYF,TGCAGTGCTACCGGGACAGATAGCACAGATACGCAGTATTTT
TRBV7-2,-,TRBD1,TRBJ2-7,CASSLQGAALYEQYF,TGTGCCAGCAGCCTACAGGGGGCGGCTCTCTACGAGCAGTACTTC
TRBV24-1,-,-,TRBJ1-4,CATSPGRQVGEKLFF,TGTGCCACCAGTCCGGGTCGACAGGTCGGGGAAAAACTGTTTTTT
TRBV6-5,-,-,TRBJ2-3,CASSQTRTPSDTQYF,TGTGCCAGCAGCCAAACTAGAACCCCTTCGGATACGCAGTATTTT
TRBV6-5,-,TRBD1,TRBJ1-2,CASRDRAYGYTF,TGTGCCAGCAGGGACAGGGCCTATGGCTACACCTTC
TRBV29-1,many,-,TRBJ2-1,CSVNEQFF,TGCAGTGTGAATGAGCAGTTCTTC
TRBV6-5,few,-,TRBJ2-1,CASNAGSGEQFF,TGTGCCAGCAATGCGGGATCTGGTGAGCAGTTCTTC
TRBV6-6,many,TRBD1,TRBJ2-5,CASSYSQDRADVETQYF,TGTGCCAGCAGTTACTCCCAGGACAGGGCTGATGTCGAGACCCAGTACTTC
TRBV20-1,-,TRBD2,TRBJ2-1,CSGATGTIQNEQFF,TGCAGTGGTGCGACCGGGACTATCCAAAATGAGCAGTTCTTC
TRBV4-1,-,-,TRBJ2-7,CASSPMGGATYEQYF,TGCGCCAGCAGCCCCATGGGGGGGGCCACCTACGAGCAGTACTTC
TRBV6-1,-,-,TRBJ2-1,CASREYLVASHEQFF,TGTGCCAGCAGGGAGTACCTAGTAGCGTCCCATGAGCAGTTCTTC
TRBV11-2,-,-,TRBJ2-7,CASRYPGVYEQYF,TGTGCCAGCAGGTACCCAGGAGTCTACGAGCAGTACTTC
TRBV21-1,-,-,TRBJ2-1,CAKNPRTGFNDEQFF,TGTGCCAAAAATCCTCGGACAGGGTTTAACGATGAGCAGTTCTTC
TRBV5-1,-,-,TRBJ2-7,CASSLRSGVDEQYF,TGCGCCAGCAGCTTGAGGAGTGGGGTGGACGAGCAGTACTTC